Below, 5 T cell receptor beta chains from the same sample are listed, as sequenced in a study of blood T cell repertoires in COVID-19. TCRdb keeps only in-frame clones here, not all; method: immunoSEQ multiplex PCR. Among around 130,000 clones listed, roughly 85% were seen once. What was sequenced was peripheral blood. The receptors were gathered from a human donor in a cohort sampled during active COVID-19.

J is TRBJ1-1 and V is TRBV5-4; TRBD1 might be the D (5 bases). The germline gives CDR1 SGHNT, CDR2 YYREEE (reference sequence). The V end lost 8 bases, the J end lost 0 bases, and 14 bases lay between the germline ends. CDR3 length: 14 residues. The CDR3 sequence: CASTLDSMNTEAFF. CDR3 bases: TGTGCCAGTACTCTCGACAGTATGAACACTGAAGCTTTCTTT.

This clone showed up just once. The DNA for the CDR3 is TGTGCCAGCAGCTTGGAACGACAGCCCTCTGGAAACACCATATATTTT. Translation gives CASSLERQPSGNTIYF. This chain links TRBV5-5 with TRBJ1-3; TRBD1 might be the D (5 bases). Per germline, CDR1 SGHKS and CDR2 YYEKEE (reference sequence). V gave up 0 bases and J gave up 0 bases, with 10 bases separating them. The CDR3 totals 16 residues.

J is TRBJ1-3 and V is TRBV2; D uncertain. Looked up from germline, CDR1 is SNHLY and CDR2 is FYNNEI. The CDR3 loop spans 12 amino acids. Trimming left V 6 bases short and J 0 bases short, with 3 bases between. In DNA form, the CDR3 reads TGTGCCAGCAGGAGCTCTGGAAACACCATATATTTT. This gives the protein CASRSSGNTIYF. Based on the CDR3 plus reference TRBV2 and TRBJ1-3, the full variable domain is EPEVTQTPSHQVTQMGQEVILRCVPISNHLYFYWYRQILGQKVEFLVSFYNNEISEKSEIFDDQFSVERPDGSNFTLKIRSTKLEDSAMYFCASRSSGNTIYFGEGSWLTVV.

The rearrangement links TRBV7-8 to TRBJ1-2; 9 bases align to TRBD1. This CDR3 comprises 15 residues. After removal of 5 bases from V and 4 bases from J, the junction contained 8 bases not matched to a gene. Germline lookup yields CDR1 SGHVS and CDR2 FQNEAQ. CDR3 in amino acids: CASSRGTGGAYGYTF. The CDR3 DNA is TGTGCCAGCAGCCGAGGAACAGGGGGCGCCTATGGCTACACCTTC.

The chain employs TRBV12-5 and TRBJ2-5, with 7 bases that match TRBD1. Germline lookup yields CDR1 LGHNT and CDR2 FRNRAP. Trimming at V came to 5 bases and at J to 2 bases, leaving 8 bases not matched to a gene. This CDR3 contains 15 residues. The CDR3 DNA is TGTGCTAGTGGTCGTGGGGGACAGCTTCAAGAGACCCAGTACTTC. As protein: CASGRGGQLQETQYF.